This TCR beta chain was observed in a study of Graves' ophthalmopathy and Graves' hyperthyroidism. The wider study: Samples of peripheral blood were obtained at initial diagnosis, prior to treatment of any kind.

Amplifying from RNA transcripts, the study obtained TCR beta CDR3 regions. RT-PCR was first run with HTBI primers, then multiplex PCR in a second round. TCRdb re-analysed the multiplex PCR reads in MiXCR, keeping a single row per CDR3 protein. Seen here are under 200,000 distinct CDR3 sequences, over 35% observed once, and the top ten hold around 5.5%. The V gene end was trimmed by 6 bases and the J gene end by 0 bases; junction bases not matched to a gene: 8. The CDR3 covers 15 residues. CDR1 and CDR2 from the germline V gene are MDHEN and SYDVKM. The table lists this clonotype with many counts. Sequencing was carried out using peripheral blood. The receptor's source is a woman in her thirties or forties with Graves' ophthalmopathy. The chain uses TRBV28 and TRBJ2-7; 7 bases align to TRBD1. The CDR3: CASSNPGTASYEQYF. In DNA form, the CDR3 reads TGTGCCAGCAGCAATCCCGGGACAGCCTCCTACGAGCAGTACTTC. The full variable domain, in which reference TRBV28 and TRBJ2-7 provide the parts outside the CDR3, is DVKVTQSSRYLVKRTGEKVFLECVQDMDHENMFWYRQDPGLGLRLIYFSYDVKMKEKGDIPEGYSVSREKKERFSLILESASTNQTSMYLCASSNPGTASYEQYFGPGTRLTVT.